This entry lists 32 T cell receptor beta chains sequenced from one sample in a study of blood T cell repertoires in COVID-19. Repertoires were generated with immunoSEQ multiplex PCR, while TCRdb's copy carries only in-frame clones and drops some. The sample lists just under 150,000 clones, about 87% occurring once. What was sequenced was peripheral blood. The receptors were gathered from a woman between 45 and 65 years old with acute or convalescent COVID-19.

The rearrangement joins TRBV29-1 to TRBJ2-1; weak D call: TRBD1 (6 bases). This CDR3 comprises 13 residues. Trimming removed 7 bases at V and 8 bases at J, with 18 bases between. Germline CDR1 and CDR2: SQVTM and ANQGSEA. Written as DNA, the CDR3 is TGCAGCGCCCCCGGGACACTCATCTATGAGCAGTTCTTC. Its translation: CSAPGTLIYEQFF.

The chain carries TRBV19 and TRBJ1-6; TRBD1 matches at 12 bases. This CDR3 region has 17 residues. Per germline, CDR1 LNHDA and CDR2 SQIVND (reference sequence). V dropped 3 bases and J dropped 6; count of bases not matched to a gene: 6. This chain's CDR3 is CASSMGTGGASNSPLHF. CDR3 sequence (DNA): TGTGCCAGTAGTATGGGGACAGGGGGCGCGAGTAATTCACCCCTCCACTTT.

The chain has TRBV6-2 or TRBV6-3 and TRBJ1-1; D gene ambiguous. Germline-derived CDR1 and CDR2 are MNHEY and SVGEGT. The CDR3 totals 15 residues. The ends were cut back, 6 bases at V and 1 base at J, with 15 bases in the middle. The CDR3 DNA sequence: TGTGCCAGCAGCCTTGAAGAGGCGGCGAACACTGAAGCTTTCTTT. Translating gives CASSLEEAANTEAFF.

The chain employs TRBV6-5 and TRBJ2-4, with 7 nucleotides matching TRBD1. Trimming removed 7 bases from V and 4 bases from J; junction bases left unmatched: 7. The length of the CDR3 is 14 residues. Germline CDR1 and CDR2: MNHEY and SVGAGI. CDR3 protein: CASTTPGQKNIQYF. In nucleotides, the CDR3 is TGTGCCAGCACGACCCCGGGACAGAAAAACATTCAGTACTTC.

This chain joins TRBV5-1 and TRBJ2-3; 7 bases fit TRBD1. The CDR3 is 15 residues long. From germline, CDR1 is SGHRS and CDR2 YFSETQ. After removal of 5 bases from V and 2 bases from J, the junction contained 8 bases not matched to a gene. CDR3 coding DNA: TGCGCCAGCAGGAGCCGACAGGGCACCACAGATACGCAGTATTTT. Translated, it gives CASRSRQGTTDTQYF.

The J gene is TRBJ2-5, the V gene TRBV29-1, with D perhaps TRBD2 (5 bases). The CDR3 is 13 amino acids. Trimming cost V 3 bases and J 5 bases, with 13 bases left between them. CDR1 and CDR2 from the germline V gene are SQVTM and ANQGSEA. Here the CDR3 reads CSVDRELGETQYF. The DNA for the CDR3 is TGCAGCGTTGACAGAGAACTAGGGGAGACCCAGTACTTC.

In its sample, this clone was seen many times. The V call is TRBV10-3, the J call TRBJ2-7; the D gene is possibly TRBD2 (7 bases). V lost 8 bases to trimming and J lost 5 bases, with 16 bases between them. In germline, CDR1 is ENHRY, CDR2 SYGVKD. The CDR3 sequence is 13 residues long. As DNA, the CDR3 is TGTGCCATCCATAAGGCGGGGGCCAACGAGCAGTACTTC. This encodes CAIHKAGANEQYF.

Written as DNA, the CDR3 is TGTGCCAGCAGCGGGCCGGACAGCCTGAACACTGAAGCTTTCTTT. It translates to CASSGPDSLNTEAFF. The rearrangement links TRBV7-9 to TRBJ1-1; possibly TRBD1 for D (6 bases). The CDR3 extends over 15 amino acids. Germline lookup yields CDR1 SEHNR and CDR2 FQNEAQ (reference sequence). V lost 5 bases, J lost 0 bases, and 13 bases lay in between.

With regard to this clone: Other nucleotide sequences from this sample produce the same CDR3. The CDR3 DNA is TGTGCCAGCAGTTTATCCAGCACCGGGGAGCTGTTTTTT. This codes for CASSLSSTGELFF. The chain carries TRBV12-3 or TRBV12-4 and TRBJ2-2; D remains unclear. This CDR3 region has 13 residues. Trimming cost V 2 bases and J 4 bases, with 5 bases left between them.

The rearrangement links TRBV30 to TRBJ2-3; TRBD2 matches at 9 bases. The CDR3 length is 17 residues. The germline gives CDR1 GTSNPN, CDR2 SVGIG (reference sequence). After removal of 2 bases from V and 3 bases from J, the junction contained 12 bases not matched to a gene. The CDR3 spells CAWSPGASGTKTDTQYF. The CDR3 DNA sequence: TGTGCCTGGAGTCCCGGGGCTAGCGGGACAAAAACAGATACGCAGTATTTT.

The table lists this clone with a count of one. The V call is TRBV19, the J call TRBJ2-2, with D possibly being TRBD2 (6 bases). This CDR3 region has 17 residues. Germline lookup yields CDR1 LNHDA and CDR2 SQIVND (reference sequence). The V end was cut by 7 bases, the J end by 0 bases, with 18 bases between. CDR3 sequence (DNA): TGTGCCAGTAAGAGGGATAGCGGATTTGCGAACACCGGGGAGCTGTTTTTT. This encodes CASKRDSGFANTGELFF.

The table lists this clone with a few counts. The CDR3: CASSWTGNTEAFF. The CDR3 DNA reads TGTGCCAGCAGCTGGACAGGGAACACTGAAGCTTTCTTT. The chain is built from TRBV14 and TRBJ1-1; 7 bases are shared with TRBD1. CDR3 length: 13 residues. Losses at the gene ends were 5 bases for V and 1 base for J; bases not matched to a gene: 1. The germline V gene encodes CDR1 SGHDN and CDR2 FVKESK.

The chain uses TRBV9 and TRBJ2-2, with D maybe TRBD2 (6 bases). Looked up from germline, CDR1 is SGDLS and CDR2 is YYNGEE. V lost 4 bases and J 0 bases, leaving 10 bases between the germline ends. This CDR3 is built from 15 residues. CDR3: CASSPGLTNTGELFF. The CDR3 region has the DNA TGTGCCAGCAGCCCGGGACTTACGAACACCGGGGAGCTGTTTTTT.

This chain connects TRBV4-1 to TRBJ2-2, with 10 bases matching TRBD1. With 0 bases clipped from V and 0 bases from J, the junction kept 10 bases outside the gene matches. Germline CDR1 reads MGHRA; CDR2 reads YSYEKL. The CDR3 spans 20 residues. CDR3 residues: CASSQEARQGAFANTGELFF. CDR3 DNA sequence: TGCGCCAGCAGCCAAGAAGCAAGACAGGGGGCCTTCGCGAACACCGGGGAGCTGTTTTTT.

This sequence joins TRBV5-1 and TRBJ2-3; D unresolved. This CDR3 has 14 residues. The V end was cut by 1 base, the J end by 2 bases, with 8 bases between. Per germline, CDR1 SGHRS and CDR2 YFSETQ. The CDR3 DNA reads as TGCGCCAGCAGCTTGCCGCGCGCCACAGATACGCAGTATTTT. This encodes CASSLPRATDTQYF. Using reference TRBV5-1 and TRBJ2-3 for the parts outside the CDR3, the full variable domain is KAGVTQTPRYLIKTRGQQVTLSCSPISGHRSVSWYQQTPGQGLQFLFEYFSETQRNKGNFPGRFSGRQFSNSRSEMNVSTLELGDSALYLCASSLPRATDTQYFGPGTRLTVL.

The rearrangement joins TRBV19 to TRBJ1-5; D call uncertain. CDR1 and CDR2 from the germline V gene are LNHDA and SQIVND (reference sequence). Deletions cut 3 bases from V and 2 bases from J, with 17 bases between. This CDR3 has 17 residues. The CDR3 loop reads CASSIVIGPRRNQPQHF. CDR3 bases: TGTGCCAGTAGTATTGTAATTGGGCCCCGGCGCAATCAGCCCCAGCATTTT.

The CDR3 loop reads CATSEGRNTGELFF. In DNA, the CDR3 is TGTGCCACCAGTGAGGGCAGAAACACCGGGGAGCTGTTTTTT. This sequence joins TRBV24-1 and TRBJ2-2; D is ambiguous. The V and J ends lost 4 bases and 2 bases respectively, with 7 bases between them. This CDR3 has 14 residues. Germline V CDR1 and CDR2: KGHDR, SFDVKD.

CDR3 bases: TGTGCCTGGAACACAGGGATTGGGGGCACTGAAGCTTTCTTT. Its translation is CAWNTGIGGTEAFF. V is TRBV30 and J is TRBJ1-1; D possibly corresponds to TRBD1 (6 bases). Trimming pared 4 bases from V and 4 bases from J, leaving 16 bases between. The CDR3 is 14 residues long. Per the germline V gene, CDR1 is GTSNPN and CDR2 is SVGIG (reference sequence).

V gene TRBV10-1 combines with J gene TRBJ2-3; 9 bases line up with TRBD2. CDR3 length: 16 amino acids. V lost 3 bases to trimming and J lost 7 bases; unmatched junction nucleotides: 11. From germline, CDR1 is WNHNN and CDR2 SYGVQD (reference sequence). The CDR3 protein is CASSESLAGERNTQYF. The CDR3 bases are TGCGCCAGCAGTGAATCCTTAGCGGGGGAAAGGAATACGCAGTATTTT.

This chain connects TRBV30 to TRBJ1-5; TRBD1 agrees at 7 bases. The V gene's germline CDR1 is GTSNPN and CDR2 SVGIG (reference sequence). The length of the CDR3 is 15 residues. V lost 3 bases, J lost 0 bases, and 5 bases stayed unmatched. The CDR3 DNA is TGTGCCTGGAGCAGGGGGGACCATAGCAATCAGCCCCAGCATTTT. It encodes CAWSRGDHSNQPQHF.

The V call is TRBV19, the J call TRBJ2-1; a weak D match, TRBD1 (6 bases). CDR3 length equals 15 residues. Germline loops: CDR1 LNHDA, CDR2 SQIVND (reference sequence). V was trimmed by 3 bases and J by 4 bases, leaving 13 bases between them. The CDR3 spells CASSMDRTPYNEQFF. CDR3 DNA: TGTGCCAGTAGTATGGACAGAACCCCATACAATGAGCAGTTCTTC.

This clone was recorded only once. The V gene is TRBV19, the J gene TRBJ2-7; TRBD2 matches at 8 bases. Trimming took 1 base from V and 2 from J; bases not matched to a gene: 4. There are 15 residues in the CDR3. CDR1 and CDR2 from the germline V gene are LNHDA and SQIVND (reference sequence). The CDR3 region is CASSIGTSGPYEQYF. DNA for the CDR3: TGTGCCAGTAGTATAGGTACTAGCGGTCCCTACGAGCAGTACTTC.

The chain links TRBV12-5 to TRBJ1-3; 9 bases align to TRBD1. There are 15 residues in the CDR3. Germline CDR1 LGHNT, CDR2 FRNRAP. The J segment lost 4 bases and the V segment lost 9 bases, leaving 10 bases of the junction unmatched. The CDR3 coding sequence is TGTGCTAGCAGCCTCGTAACAGGGGGCGGAAACACCATATATTTT. Encoded protein: CASSLVTGGGNTIYF.

This clone was detected once. The chain has TRBV28 and TRBJ2-1, with 8 nucleotides matching TRBD2. The germline V gene encodes CDR1 MDHEN and CDR2 SYDVKM. The CDR3 extends over 16 amino acids. Trimming cost V 6 bases and J 0 bases; bases outside gene matches: 7. CDR3 coding DNA: TGTGCCAGCAGCTTCATAGCGGGGCGCTCCTACAATGAGCAGTTCTTC. Its translation: CASSFIAGRSYNEQFF.

This clone was picked up one time. The J gene is TRBJ1-1, the V gene TRBV27; 9 bases map to TRBD1. The CDR3 contains 18 residues. Losses at the gene ends were 1 base for V and 0 bases for J; bases not matched to a gene: 9. The germline gives CDR1 MNHEY, CDR2 SMNVEV (reference sequence). The CDR3: CASSLFGQGLIMNTEAFF. CDR3 DNA sequence: TGTGCCAGCAGTTTATTTGGACAGGGGCTAATTATGAACACTGAAGCTTTCTTT.

This sequence joins TRBV12-3 or TRBV12-4 and TRBJ1-1; no definite D call. Trimming left V 3 bases short and J 3 bases short, with 8 bases between. CDR3 size: 13 residues. CDR3 region: CASSFGPYTEAFF. DNA for the CDR3: TGTGCCAGCAGTTTTGGGCCGTACACTGAAGCTTTCTTT.

The genes are TRBV1 and TRBJ2-7; TRBD2 was called by the table and not checked on the DNA. TRBV1 is labeled a pseudogene. This CDR3 comprises 14 residues. The CDR3 sequence is CTSSQDSGSYEQYF. Written as DNA, the CDR3 is TGCACCAGCAGCCAAGATAGCGGGAGCTACGAGCAGTACTTC.

This clone was recorded once. This rearrangement joins TRBV5-6 to TRBJ2-2; a weak D match, TRBD1 (6 bases). V was trimmed by 3 bases and J by 3 bases, leaving 12 bases between them. Per germline, CDR1 SGHDT and CDR2 YYEEEE. The CDR3 is made up of 15 amino acids. The CDR3, as DNA: TGTGCCAGCAGCTCCGGACAGAGTTACACCGGGGAGCTGTTTTTT. The encoded protein is CASSSGQSYTGELFF.

The gene calls are TRBV30 and TRBJ1-1, with 8 bases aligning to TRBD1. The CDR3 is 15 amino acids. Looked up from germline, CDR1 is GTSNPN and CDR2 is SVGIG (reference sequence). The trim removed 7 bases at V and 4 bases at J, leaving 14 bases unmatched. The CDR3 here is CASGQGIMGVTEAFF. The CDR3 coding sequence is TGTGCCTCCGGACAGGGCATTATGGGGGTCACTGAAGCTTTCTTT.

V usage is TRBV12-3 or TRBV12-4 and J usage is TRBJ1-1; 8 bases match TRBD1. The V and J ends lost 5 bases and 4 bases, in that order; junction bases with no gene match: 3. This CDR3 has 13 amino acids. The CDR3 coding sequence is TGTGCCAGCAGTGGACAGGGCGTCACTGAAGCTTTCTTT. Amino acids: CASSGQGVTEAFF.

The gene calls are TRBV28 and TRBJ2-7; TRBD2 matches 9 bases. Germline V CDR1 and CDR2: MDHEN, SYDVKM. With 6 bases clipped from V and 6 bases from J, the junction kept 9 bases outside the gene matches. CDR3 length: 14 residues. CDR3 DNA: TGTGCCAGCAGAATAGCGGGGGTGATCGCCGAGCAGTACTTC. It specifies CASRIAGVIAEQYF.

The gene calls are TRBV6-4 and TRBJ1-2; D ambiguous. Germline CDR1 and CDR2: MRHNA and SNTAGT. Trimming took 3 bases from V and 4 from J, leaving 9 bases between them. CDR3 length: 13 residues. The CDR3 spells CASSEEGSYGYTF. Here the CDR3 DNA reads TGTGCCAGCAGTGAGGAGGGATCCTATGGCTACACCTTC.